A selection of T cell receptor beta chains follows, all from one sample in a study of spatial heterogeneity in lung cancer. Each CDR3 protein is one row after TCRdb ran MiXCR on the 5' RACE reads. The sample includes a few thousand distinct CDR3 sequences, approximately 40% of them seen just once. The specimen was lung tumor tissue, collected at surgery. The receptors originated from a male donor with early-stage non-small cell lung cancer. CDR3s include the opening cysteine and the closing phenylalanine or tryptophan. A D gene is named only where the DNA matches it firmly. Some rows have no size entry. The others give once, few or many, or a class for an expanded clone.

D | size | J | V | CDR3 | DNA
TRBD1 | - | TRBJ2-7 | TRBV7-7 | CASSQGQGAREQYF | TGTGCTAGCAGCCAGGGACAGGGGGCGAGAGAGCAGTACTTC
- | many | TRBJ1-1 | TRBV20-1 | CSASRQSTEAFF | TGCAGTGCCAGCCGACAGAGCACTGAAGCTTTCTTT
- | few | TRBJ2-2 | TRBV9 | CASSVAQGRNTGELFF | TGTGCCAGCAGCGTAGCGCAGGGGAGGAACACCGGGGAGCTGTTTTTT
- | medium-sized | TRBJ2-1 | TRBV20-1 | CSARGLIHEQFF | TGCAGTGCAAGGGGACTTATCCATGAGCAGTTCTTC
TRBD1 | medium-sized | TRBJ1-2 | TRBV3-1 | CASRPGTVEYGYTF | TGTGCCAGCAGACCGGGGACAGTCGAATATGGCTACACCTTC
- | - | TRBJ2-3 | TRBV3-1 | CASSQEYSYTDTQYF | TGTGCCAGCAGCCAAGAGTACTCCTACACAGATACGCAGTATTTT
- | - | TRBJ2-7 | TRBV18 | CASSPPSGNEQYF | TGTGCCAGCTCACCACCTAGTGGGAACGAGCAGTACTTC
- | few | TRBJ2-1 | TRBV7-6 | CASSLEGGPSYNEQFF | TGTGCCAGCAGCTTGGAGGGGGGGCCCTCCTACAATGAGCAGTTCTTC
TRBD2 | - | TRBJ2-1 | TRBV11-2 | CASSLREAGDEQFF | TGTGCCAGCAGCTTACGTGAAGCGGGGGATGAGCAGTTCTTC
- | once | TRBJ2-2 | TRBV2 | CASRRQLNTGELFF | TGTGCCAGCAGAAGACAGCTGAACACCGGGGAGCTGTTTTTT
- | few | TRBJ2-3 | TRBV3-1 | CASSQDLTPPTQYF | TGTGCCAGCAGCCAAGATCTGACTCCCCCTACGCAGTATTTT
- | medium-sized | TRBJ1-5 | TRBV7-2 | CASSSDSLNQPQHF | TGTGCCAGCAGCTCCGACAGTCTCAATCAGCCCCAGCATTTT
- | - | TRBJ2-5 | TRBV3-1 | CASSLSLGESETQYF | TGTGCCAGCAGCCTAAGTCTAGGGGAGAGCGAGACCCAGTACTTC
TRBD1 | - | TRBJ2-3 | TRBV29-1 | CSVKPGTDTRTDTQYF | TGCAGCGTCAAACCCGGGACAGACACCCGCACAGATACGCAGTATTTT
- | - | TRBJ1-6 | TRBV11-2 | CASSLSLGNSPLHF | TGTGCCAGCAGCCTGAGCTTAGGGAACTCACCCCTCCACTTT
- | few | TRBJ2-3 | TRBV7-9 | CASSLDLALGTDTQYF | TGTGCCAGCAGCTTAGATCTAGCGTTAGGCACAGATACGCAGTATTTT
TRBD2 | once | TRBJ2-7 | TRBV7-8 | CASSLWTSGSSYEQYF | TGTGCCAGCAGCCTGTGGACTAGCGGGAGCTCCTACGAGCAGTACTTC
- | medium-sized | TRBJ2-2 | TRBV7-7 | CASSLASGELFF | TGTGCCAGCAGCTTAGCATCCGGGGAGCTGTTTTTT
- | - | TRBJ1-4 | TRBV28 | CASISNLANEKLFF | TGTGCCAGCATCTCAAACCTGGCTAATGAAAAACTGTTTTTT
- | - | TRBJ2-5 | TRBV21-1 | CASSKGVGQGAETQYF | -
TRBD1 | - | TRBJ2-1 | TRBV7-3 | CASSRTGTGNEQFF | TGTGCCAGCAGCCGCACGGGGACAGGGAATGAGCAGTTCTTC
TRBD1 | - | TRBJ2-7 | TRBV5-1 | CASSTTTGAAYEQYF | TGCGCCAGCAGCACGACGACAGGGGCTGCCTACGAGCAGTACTTC
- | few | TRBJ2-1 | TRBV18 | CASSRAADNNEQFF | TGTGCCAGCTCACGAGCAGCAGATAACAATGAGCAGTTCTTC
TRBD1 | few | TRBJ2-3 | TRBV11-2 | CASSLGQGVTQYF | TGTGCCAGCAGCTTAGGGCAGGGGGTTACGCAGTATTTT
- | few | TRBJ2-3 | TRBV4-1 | CASSQDGLGPFTQYF | TGCGCCAGCAGCCAAGACGGGCTTGGGCCTTTTACGCAGTATTTT
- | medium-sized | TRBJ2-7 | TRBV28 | CASSLDLWEQYF | TGTGCCAGCAGTTTAGATCTGTGGGAGCAGTACTTC
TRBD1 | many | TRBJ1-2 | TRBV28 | CASSPSGTGVFGYTF | TGTGCCAGCAGTCCCTCCGGGACAGGGGTGTTTGGCTACACCTTC
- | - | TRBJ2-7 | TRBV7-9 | CASSPKEGATVYEQYF | TGTGCCAGCAGCCCGAAGGAGGGGGCTACAGTCTACGAGCAGTACTTC
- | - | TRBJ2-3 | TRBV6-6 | CASSYSVPDTQYF | TGTGCCAGCAGTTACTCGGTTCCAGATACGCAGTATTTT
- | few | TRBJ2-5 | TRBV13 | CASSFSSSGETQYF | TGTGCCAGCAGCTTTAGTAGCTCGGGGGAGACCCAGTACTTC
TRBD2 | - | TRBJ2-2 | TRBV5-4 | CASSLAAGDPGELFF | TGTGCCAGCAGCTTGGCGGCGGGGGACCCCGGGGAGCTGTTTTTT
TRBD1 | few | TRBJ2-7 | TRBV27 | CASSRQGYEQYF | TGTGCCAGCAGTCGACAGGGTTACGAGCAGTACTTC
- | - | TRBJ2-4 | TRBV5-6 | CASSLIDYKNIQYF | TGTGCCAGCAGCTTGATCGACTACAAAAACATTCAGTACTTC
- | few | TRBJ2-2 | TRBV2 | CASGEGQNTGELFF | TGTGCCAGCGGAGAGGGACAGAACACCGGGGAGCTGTTTTTT
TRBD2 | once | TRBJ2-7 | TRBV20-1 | CSALLAAGPHEQYF | TGCAGTGCTTTACTAGCGGCGGGTCCCCACGAGCAGTACTTC
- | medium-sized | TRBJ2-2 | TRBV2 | CASSEFGVTNTGELFF | TGTGCCAGCAGTGAATTCGGAGTTACGAACACCGGGGAGCTGTTTTTT
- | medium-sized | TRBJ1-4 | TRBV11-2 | CASSTGTQGEKLFF | TGTGCCAGCAGCACCGGTACTCAGGGAGAAAAACTGTTTTTT
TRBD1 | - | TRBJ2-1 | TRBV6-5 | CASSYSTGQGRNEQFF | TGTGCCAGCAGTTACTCCACGGGACAGGGAAGGAATGAGCAGTTCTTC
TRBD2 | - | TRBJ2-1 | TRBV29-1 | CSVAGSGGHYNEQFF | TGCAGCGTTGCCGGGAGCGGGGGGCATTACAATGAGCAGTTCTTC
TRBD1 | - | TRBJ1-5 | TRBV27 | CASSSRDSVYSNQPQHF | TGTGCCAGCAGTTCCAGGGACAGCGTCTATAGCAATCAGCCCCAGCATTTT
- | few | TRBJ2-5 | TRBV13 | CASSLRETQYF | TGTGCCAGCAGCCTGAGAGAGACCCAGTACTTC
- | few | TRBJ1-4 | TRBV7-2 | CASSLQEKLFF | TGTGCCAGCAGCTTACAGGAAAAACTGTTTTTT
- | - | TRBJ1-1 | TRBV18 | CASSPPGRPEAFF | TGTGCCAGCTCACCACCCGGGCGACCTGAAGCTTTCTTT
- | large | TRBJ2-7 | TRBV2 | CASSSNPQIAISYEQYF | TGTGCCAGCAGCTCCAACCCCCAGATCGCTATCTCCTACGAGCAGTACTTC